Shown below are 26 T cell receptor beta chains from a single sample sequenced in a study of cytomegalovirus exposure and HLA in healthy donors. It was with 60 Vbeta and 13 Jbeta primers that the PCR ran. The data were produced by immunoSEQ multiplex PCR, yet TCRdb's version contains in-frame clones alone and is incomplete. The sample includes around 200,000 clones, about 82% of them seen just once. The sequenced sample was PBMCs. The receptors here all came from a woman between 50 and 59 years old in good health and CMV-seronegative.

This clone was seen once. The chain combines TRBV29-1 with TRBJ2-7; a weak D match, TRBD1 (6 bases). CDR1 and CDR2 from the germline V gene are SQVTM and ANQGSEA. CDR3 length equals 14 residues. V lost 6 bases, J lost 0 bases, and 15 bases lay in between. The CDR3 protein is CSVHPGVNSYEQYF. CDR3 sequence (DNA): TGCAGCGTGCATCCAGGGGTAAACTCCTACGAGCAGTACTTC.

J is TRBJ1-4 and V is TRBV10-3; 9 bases are shared with TRBD1. Germline CDR1 and CDR2: ENHRY and SYGVKD. The CDR3 extends over 14 amino acids. J gave up 5 bases and V 5 bases, and 3 bases lay outside the gene matches. CDR3 sequence (DNA): TGTGCCATCAGTCGGACAGGGGCGAATGAAAAACTGTTTTTT. Translating gives CAISRTGANEKLFF.

The chain joins TRBV30 to TRBJ1-4, with 8 bases that match TRBD1. The J segment lost 8 bases and the V segment lost 1 base, leaving 9 bases of the junction unmatched. CDR3 length: 15 amino acids. Germline V gives CDR1 GTSNPN, CDR2 SVGIG (reference sequence). DNA of the CDR3: TGTGCCTGGAGTGGCGGGCAGGGGGCTGGAGAAAAACTGTTTTTT. Translation gives CAWSGGQGAGEKLFF.

This chain joins TRBV5-6 and TRBJ2-2, with D perhaps matching TRBD1 (6 bases). CDR3 length: 14 amino acids. V dropped 4 bases and J dropped 3 bases, with 10 bases sitting between them. From germline, CDR1 is SGHDT and CDR2 YYEEEE. The CDR3 DNA is TGTGCCAGCAGCCTCGGGACATACACCGGGGAGCTGTTTTTT. Translating gives CASSLGTYTGELFF.

The chain joins TRBV6-5 to TRBJ2-3, with 8 bases lining up with TRBD1. Germline V gives CDR1 MNHEY, CDR2 SVGAGI. The ends lost 6 bases at V and 5 bases at J; junction bases unmatched: 7. This CDR3 contains 14 residues. The CDR3, as DNA: TGTGCCAGCAGAAGGACAGGGCAGGGAGATACGCAGTATTTT. Residues: CASRRTGQGDTQYF.

The rearrangement links TRBV19 to TRBJ1-1; 7 bases align to TRBD1. The CDR3 length is 14 residues. With 4 bases clipped from V and 1 base from J, the junction kept 3 bases outside the gene matches. Germline V gene data show CDR1 as LNHDA and CDR2 as SQIVND (reference sequence). CDR3 loop: CASSKDRSNTEAFF. The DNA of the CDR3 is TGTGCCAGTAGTAAGGACAGGTCGAACACTGAAGCTTTCTTT. Supplemented by reference TRBV19 and TRBJ1-1, the full variable domain reads DGGITQSPKYLFRKEGQNVTLSCEQNLNHDAMYWYRQDPGQGLRLIYYSQIVNDFQKGDIAEGYSVSREKKESFPLTVTSAQKNPTAFYLCASSKDRSNTEAFFGQGTRLTVV.

The sample holds a few counts of this clone. The CDR3 DNA reads as TGTGCCAGCAGCTTGCCGGACAATGAGCAGTTCTTC. The encoded protein is CASSLPDNEQFF. The V and J genes are TRBV5-4 and TRBJ2-1; D not resolved. Per the germline V gene, CDR1 is SGHNT and CDR2 is YYREEE (reference sequence). Trimming removed 1 base at V and 5 bases at J, with 4 bases between. The CDR3 extends over 12 amino acids.

The chain recombines TRBV9 with TRBJ2-1, with D possibly being TRBD1 (6 bases). The V end lost 3 bases, the J end lost 3 bases, and 10 bases lay between the germline ends. Germline CDR1 is SGDLS and CDR2 is YYNGEE. The CDR3 is 14 amino acids. The CDR3 is CASSDSTGYNEQFF. For the CDR3, the DNA is TGTGCCAGCAGCGATTCGACAGGCTACAATGAGCAGTTCTTC.

The gene calls are TRBV28 and TRBJ2-5, with D perhaps TRBD1 (5 bases). Matching the DNA end better, TRBJ2-7 makes the J call doubtful. Germline V CDR1 and CDR2: MDHEN, SYDVKM. The CDR3 has 12 residues. The CDR3 nucleotides are TGTGCCAGCAGTCAGGGATCCTACGAGCAGTACTTC. Its protein is CASSQGSYEQYF.

The chain has TRBV28 and TRBJ2-2; the D gene is possibly TRBD2 (5 bases). CDR1 is MDHEN, CDR2 SYDVKM, per germline. The V and J ends lost 11 bases and 1 base respectively, with 11 bases between them. This CDR3 has 13 residues. CDR3 residues: CAGERGNTGELFF. In nucleotides, the CDR3 is TGTGCCGGCGAACGGGGGAACACCGGGGAGCTGTTTTTT.

In this sample, this clone turned up once. V usage is TRBV28 and J usage is TRBJ1-5; D gene ambiguous. The CDR3 totals 12 residues. V gave up 4 bases and J gave up 6 bases, with 7 bases separating them. Looked up from germline, CDR1 is MDHEN and CDR2 is SYDVKM. The CDR3 DNA reads as TGTGCCAGCAGTTGGGGAGGTCAGCCCCAGCATTTT. Protein product: CASSWGGQPQHF.

The chain employs TRBV5-8 and TRBJ1-3; D perhaps matches TRBD1 (6 bases). Germline assignment: CDR1 SGHTS and CDR2 YDEGEE. The CDR3 has 14 amino acids. V shed 1 base and J shed 1 base, with 6 bases lying between them. CDR3 bases: TGTGCCAGCAGCTTGACAGGGTCTGGAAACACCATATATTTT. It specifies CASSLTGSGNTIYF.

The chain joins TRBV19 to TRBJ1-2; 8 bases line up with TRBD1. This CDR3 has 15 amino acids. Germline trimming cut 5 bases from V and 4 bases from J; bases unmatched to any gene: 9. Germline V gives CDR1 LNHDA, CDR2 SQIVND (reference sequence). CDR3: CASSVPGTGTYGYTF. For the CDR3, the DNA is TGTGCCAGTAGTGTCCCCGGGACAGGCACCTATGGCTACACCTTC.

This rearrangement joins TRBV7-6 to TRBJ1-1; TRBD1 might be the D (6 bases). Per the germline V gene, CDR1 is SGHVS and CDR2 is FNYEAQ. CDR3 length: 14 amino acids. V was cut by 4 bases and J by 8 bases, with 17 bases left in between. The CDR3 sequence is CASSSQTGRWEAFF. The CDR3 DNA reads TGTGCCAGCAGCTCCCAGACAGGCCGCTGGGAAGCTTTCTTT. The full variable domain, in which reference TRBV7-6 and TRBJ1-1 provide the parts outside the CDR3, is GAGVSQSPRYKVTKRGQDVALRCDPISGHVSLYWYRQALGQGPEFLTYFNYEAQQDKSGLPNDRFSAERPEGSISTLTIQRTEQRDSAMYRCASSSQTGRWEAFFGQGTRLTVV.

This clone was detected once. This chain connects TRBV7-9 to TRBJ1-3; 11 bases are shared with TRBD1. The CDR3 is 15 residues long. The germline gives CDR1 SEHNR, CDR2 FQNEAQ (reference sequence). Germline trimming cut 6 bases from V and 3 bases from J; bases unmatched to any gene: 4. The CDR3 nucleotides read TGTGCCAGCAGTCGGACAGGGGGCTTTGGAAACACCATATATTTT. Its translation: CASSRTGGFGNTIYF.

The rearrangement links TRBV2 to TRBJ1-1; weak D call: TRBD1 (5 bases). Germline CDR1 and CDR2: SNHLY and FYNNEI. With 2 bases removed from V and 6 bases from J, the gap between germline ends came to 10 bases. The length of the CDR3 is 13 residues. The CDR3 DNA is TGTGCCAGCAGTGAATCCAGGGCGGCTGAAGCTTTCTTT. Its translation is CASSESRAAEAFF.

The chain couples TRBV6-5 to TRBJ2-4, with D possibly matching TRBD2 (6 bases). CDR1 is MNHEY and CDR2 is SVGAGI in the germline V gene. CDR3 length equals 14 residues. V was cut by 7 bases and J by 2 bases, with 12 bases left in between. CDR3 sequence reads: CASKGRGTKNIQYF. The DNA of the CDR3 is TGTGCCAGCAAGGGTCGGGGGACCAAAAACATTCAGTACTTC.

For the CDR3, the DNA is TGTGCCAGCTCACCAACTCAGGGGGTTGAGCAGTTCTTC. Translating it yields CASSPTQGVEQFF. The V gene is TRBV18, the J gene TRBJ2-1; 7 nucleotides line up with TRBD1. This CDR3 is 13 amino acids long. Germline V gene lookup returns CDR1 KGHSH and CDR2 LQKENI. V shed 2 bases, J shed 9 bases, and the junction held 4 bases outside the gene matches.

This chain uses TRBV7-9 with TRBJ1-4; possibly TRBD1 for D (5 bases). Trimming pared 7 bases from V and 4 bases from J, leaving 16 bases between. CDR3 length: 15 amino acids. CDR1 and CDR2 from the germline V gene are SEHNR and FQNEAQ (reference sequence). The CDR3 protein is CASNGGGRVNEKLFF. CDR3 nucleotides: TGTGCCAGCAACGGCGGGGGGAGGGTTAATGAAAAACTGTTTTTT.

V usage is TRBV9 and J usage is TRBJ1-2; TRBD1 is a possible D gene (5 bases). Trimming took off 6 bases at V and 5 bases at J, with 14 bases between the two ends. Germline V CDR1 and CDR2: SGDLS, YYNGEE. This CDR3 region has 13 residues. The CDR3 DNA reads TGTGCCAGCAAGGCAACCGGGGGGTATGGCTACACCTTC. Residues: CASKATGGYGYTF. The full variable domain, completed using reference TRBV9 and TRBJ1-2, is DSGVTQTPKHLITATGQRVTLRCSPRSGDLSVYWYQQSLDQGLQFLIQYYNGEERAKGNILERFSAQQFPDLHSELNLSSLELGDSALYFCASKATGGYGYTFGSGTRLTVV.

The chain carries TRBV5-1 and TRBJ2-3, with 7 bases lining up with TRBD2. Unmatched junction bases numbered 11, after V lost 4 bases and J lost 3 bases. Germline V lookup: CDR1 SGHRS, CDR2 YFSETQ. The CDR3 spans 16 residues. CDR3 in amino acids: CASSPFPQRETDTQYF. As DNA, the CDR3 is TGCGCCAGCAGCCCTTTTCCCCAGCGGGAAACAGATACGCAGTATTTT.

The V call is TRBV6-5, the J call TRBJ2-5; D is unclear. The J call is doubtful: the DNA matches TRBJ2-7 better. CDR3 size: 14 residues. Germline loops: CDR1 MNHEY, CDR2 SVGAGI. CDR3 loop: CASSLDPLSYEQYF. CDR3 DNA sequence: TGTGCCAGCAGTCTCGATCCACTCTCCTACGAGCAGTACTTC.

The J gene is TRBJ2-7, the V gene TRBV19, with 7 bases identical to TRBD2. The J segment lost 2 bases and the V segment lost 11 bases, leaving 6 bases of the junction unmatched. The CDR3 spans 12 residues. Germline V lookup: CDR1 LNHDA, CDR2 SQIVND (reference sequence). CDR3 DNA: TGTGCCGTAAGCGGGACTACCTACGAGCAGTACTTC. As protein: CAVSGTTYEQYF.

This clone appeared a single time. This chain connects TRBV5-4 to TRBJ2-3; TRBD1 is a possible D gene (5 bases). Germline loops: CDR1 SGHNT, CDR2 YYREEE (reference sequence). CDR3 length equals 16 residues. With 0 bases removed from V and 0 bases from J, the gap between germline ends came to 11 bases. In DNA, the CDR3 is TGTGCCAGCAGCTTGGGCAGGGCACTCAGCACAGATACGCAGTATTTT. Translated, it gives CASSLGRALSTDTQYF.

The CDR3 loop reads CASSSQANYGYTF. The CDR3 DNA reads as TGCGCCAGCAGCTCACAAGCTAACTATGGCTACACCTTC. The V gene is TRBV5-1, the J gene TRBJ1-2; D not certain. Trimming cost V 3 bases and J 0 bases, with 6 bases left between them. CDR1 is SGHRS, CDR2 YFSETQ, per germline. This CDR3 comprises 13 residues. The complete variable domain, with remaining parts taken from reference TRBV5-1 and TRBJ1-2, reads KAGVTQTPRYLIKTRGQQVTLSCSPISGHRSVSWYQQTPGQGLQFLFEYFSETQRNKGNFPGRFSGRQFSNSRSEMNVSTLELGDSALYLCASSSQANYGYTFGSGTRLTVV.

The V call is TRBV28, the J call TRBJ1-2, with 10 nucleotides matching TRBD1. Germline V gene sequence: CDR1 MDHEN, CDR2 SYDVKM. The CDR3 runs to 17 residues. The J segment lost 0 bases and the V segment lost 3 bases, leaving 7 bases of the junction unmatched. The CDR3, as DNA: TGTGCCAGCAGTTTTGGGAGGACAGGGGGAGCTAACTATGGCTACACCTTC. Protein: CASSFGRTGGANYGYTF.